The 6 T cell receptor beta chains below come from one sample, sequenced in a study of blood T cell repertoires in COVID-19. Some clones are missing from TCRdb's copy, which holds only in-frame ones; the method was immunoSEQ multiplex PCR. The repertoire consists of under 150,000 clones, with over 70% occurring once and the leading ten covering less than 2%. Sequences were obtained from peripheral blood. The receptor source for this set is a man aged 45-60 years with acute or convalescent COVID-19.

The chain couples TRBV2 to TRBJ1-3; 9 bases are shared with TRBD1. This CDR3 contains 19 residues. Germline CDR1 is SNHLY and CDR2 is FYNNEI. With 4 bases clipped from V and 0 bases from J, the junction kept 13 bases outside the gene matches. CDR3 nucleotides: TGTGCCAGCAGTGCTACAGGGGGCCGGGGACCTATCTCTGGAAACACCATATATTTT. This gives the protein CASSATGGRGPISGNTIYF. Variable domain in full (rest from reference TRBV2 and TRBJ1-3): EPEVTQTPSHQVTQMGQEVILRCVPISNHLYFYWYRQILGQKVEFLVSFYNNEISEKSEIFDDQFSVERPDGSNFTLKIRSTKLEDSAMYFCASSATGGRGPISGNTIYFGEGSWLTVV.

The chain couples TRBV27 to TRBJ1-4; TRBD1 matches at 9 bases. The germline CDR1 and CDR2 sequences are MNHEY and SMNVEV (reference sequence). This CDR3 is built from 14 residues. The ends lost 4 bases at V and 3 bases at J; junction bases unmatched: 0. This CDR3 is CASSYRGPNEKLFF. The CDR3 coding sequence is TGTGCCAGCAGTTACAGGGGGCCTAATGAAAAACTGTTTTTT.

In this sample, this clone turned up a few times. The gene calls are TRBV27 and TRBJ1-2; the match to TRBD1 covers 9 bases. After removal of 6 bases from V and 2 bases from J, the junction contained 1 base not matched to a gene. The CDR3 has 13 residues. Germline V gene data show CDR1 as MNHEY and CDR2 as SMNVEV (reference sequence). CDR3 in DNA: TGTGCCAGCAGGGGGACAGGGAACTATGGCTACACCTTC. Protein sequence: CASRGTGNYGYTF.

V usage is TRBV5-1 and J usage is TRBJ2-2; D gene ambiguous. Trimming left V 0 bases short and J 5 bases short, with 8 bases between. Per the germline V gene, CDR1 is SGHRS and CDR2 is YFSETQ. This CDR3 is 14 amino acids long. The CDR3 DNA follows: TGCGCCAGCAGCTTGGAGACAAGGACCGGGGAGCTGTTTTTT. Translated: CASSLETRTGELFF.

The CDR3, as DNA: TGTGCCAGCAGCAGCGGGGCCGGGGAGCTGTTTTTT. Encoded protein: CASSSGAGELFF. The rearrangement links TRBV7-3 to TRBJ2-2; 7 bases agree with TRBD2. The germline CDR1 and CDR2 sequences are SGHTA and FQGTGA. CDR3 size: 12 residues. The V gene end was trimmed by 5 bases and the J gene end by 6 bases; junction bases not matched to a gene: 0.

V is TRBV7-9 and J is TRBJ2-7, with a possible D match to TRBD1 (5 bases). Per germline, CDR1 SEHNR and CDR2 FQNEAQ (reference sequence). The CDR3 sequence is 15 residues long. Trimming cost V 1 base and J 4 bases, with 14 bases left between them. CDR3 residues: CASSLVPQSGYEQYF. CDR3 sequence (DNA): TGTGCCAGCAGCTTAGTCCCTCAATCAGGGTACGAGCAGTACTTC.